This T cell receptor (beta chain) originates from a study of cytotoxic CD8 clonotypes in ibrutinib-treated CLL. For the study at large: Responses: about 25 partial, 2 complete; after median around 64 months, around 15 stayed remitted, around twelve progressed.

Unmatched junction bases numbered 9, after V lost 2 bases and J lost 4 bases. This CDR3 is 16 amino acids long. The germline CDR1 and CDR2 sequences are LNHDA and SQIVND (reference sequence). Notes on this clone: The antigen is unknown.

Only in-frame clones appear in the TCRdb table, and some are missing; sequencing was by immunoSEQ multiplex PCR. The sample holds about 130,000 clones, approximately 85% seen once. Study-level findings and limits: Contraction or stability on treatment was seen for public clonotypes, which were uncommon. Patients had baseline clonality above age-matched healthy donors, and this clonality moved with circulating CD8+ T-cell counts.

Sequences were derived from PBMCs, sampled after 24 months of ibrutinib treatment. The receptor's source is a human donor with chronic lymphocytic leukemia. The J gene is TRBJ2-7, the V gene TRBV19, with 9 bases aligning to TRBD1. CDR3 DNA: TGTGCCAGTAGTATACCCGGACAGGGGAGGGGATACGAGCAGTACTTC. The encoded protein is CASSIPGQGRGYEQYF.